The 11 T cell receptor beta chains below come from one sample, sequenced in a study of blood T cell repertoires in COVID-19. Here immunoSEQ multiplex PCR was the method, and the copy in TCRdb shows in-frame clones only, minus some. Of 40,000 to 50,000 clones listed, 80% to 90% are singletons. The sequencing input was peripheral blood. These receptors were collected from a human donor in a cohort sampled during active COVID-19.

This clone was counted only a few times. Here the CDR3 reads CASSLGGSSYEQYF. DNA for the CDR3: TGTGCCAGCAGCTTGGGCGGGAGCTCCTACGAGCAGTACTTC. V gene TRBV5-8 combines with J gene TRBJ2-7, with 7 bases that match TRBD2. The germline gives CDR1 SGHTS, CDR2 YDEGEE. V lost 0 bases and J lost 0; bases outside the gene matches: 0. CDR3 length: 14 amino acids. The full variable domain, in which reference TRBV5-8 and TRBJ2-7 provide the parts outside the CDR3, is EAGVTQSPTHLIKTRGQQATLRCSPISGHTSVYWYQQALGLGLQFLLWYDEGEERNRGNFPPRFSGRQFPNYSSELNVNALELEDSALYLCASSLGGSSYEQYFGPGTRLTVT.

This chain joins TRBV18 and TRBJ2-1; no clear D gene. V shed 2 bases and J shed 0 bases, with 11 bases lying between them. The CDR3 sequence is 16 residues long. Per the germline V gene, CDR1 is KGHSH and CDR2 is LQKENI. CDR3 bases: TGTGCCAGCTCACCAAGGATTAGCAGCTCCTACAATGAGCAGTTCTTC. This sequence encodes CASSPRISSSYNEQFF.

The chain carries TRBV27 and TRBJ1-6; weak D call: TRBD1 (6 bases). Looked up from germline, CDR1 is MNHEY and CDR2 is SMNVEV (reference sequence). The CDR3 contains 14 residues. V was shortened by 3 bases and J by 10 bases, with 13 bases between the two germline ends. CDR3 sequence (DNA): TGTGCCAGCAGTTTCCCCCTACAGGGATCACCCCTCCACTTT. Encoded protein: CASSFPLQGSPLHF.

The rearrangement uses TRBV27 and TRBJ2-2, with 8 bases identical to TRBD2. This CDR3 has 17 residues. The V segment lost 5 bases and the J segment 4 bases; nucleotides outside the gene matches: 12. CDR1 is MNHEY, CDR2 SMNVEV, per germline (reference sequence). CDR3: CASSIRGLAGTTGELFF. The CDR3 coding sequence is TGTGCCAGCAGTATCCGCGGACTAGCCGGGACCACCGGGGAGCTGTTTTTT.

Only one count was recorded for this clone. The chain joins TRBV29-1 to TRBJ2-7, with TRBD2 matching 8 bases. After removal of 7 bases from V and 3 bases from J, the junction contained 8 bases not matched to a gene. The CDR3 covers 13 residues. Germline assignment: CDR1 SQVTM and CDR2 ANQGSEA. Here the CDR3 DNA reads TGCAGCGCCCTAGCCAGCGGGGGCTACGAGCAGTACTTC. Its translation: CSALASGGYEQYF.

The V and J genes are TRBV5-1 and TRBJ2-1, with a tentative D call TRBD1 (6 bases). The germline V and J ends were trimmed by 2 bases and 6 bases, with 15 bases remaining between them. This CDR3 has 15 amino acids. CDR1 is SGHRS and CDR2 is YFSETQ in the germline V gene. The DNA of the CDR3 is TGCGCCAGCAGCTTACAGGGAAAGGTGGGCAATGAGCAGTTCTTC. Translation: CASSLQGKVGNEQFF.

The chain uses TRBV29-1 and TRBJ1-2, with 8 bases lining up with TRBD1. V lost 7 bases, J lost 5 bases, and 6 bases stayed unmatched. The CDR3 runs to 12 residues. CDR1 SQVTM and CDR2 ANQGSEA come from the germline V gene. The CDR3 DNA reads as TGCAGCGCCCGACAGGGGCAGTATGGCTACACCTTC. This sequence encodes CSARQGQYGYTF.

V usage is TRBV5-6 and J usage is TRBJ1-2, with D possibly TRBD1 on 5 matching bases. This CDR3 has 13 amino acids. Germline V gives CDR1 SGHDT, CDR2 YYEEEE. Trimming shortened V by 1 base and J by 8 bases, and 12 bases separated the two germline ends. Written as DNA, the CDR3 is TGTGCCAGCAGCTTGCGTAGGGGTCGGGGCTACACCTTC. Translation gives CASSLRRGRGYTF. The full variable domain, in which reference TRBV5-6 and TRBJ1-2 provide the parts outside the CDR3, is DAGVTQSPTHLIKTRGQQVTLRCSPKSGHDTVSWYQQALGQGPQFIFQYYEEEERQRGNFPDRFSGHQFPNYSSELNVNALLLGDSALYLCASSLRRGRGYTFGSGTRLTVV.

This clone is medium-sized (0.01 to 0.1%). The chain has TRBV9 and TRBJ1-3, with a weak D call TRBD1 (6 bases). CDR3 length equals 13 residues. Trimming left V 5 bases short and J 4 bases short, with 10 bases between. Per the germline V gene, CDR1 is SGDLS and CDR2 is YYNGEE. The CDR3 region has the DNA TGTGCCAGCAGTCTCGACAGGGGAAACACCATATATTTT. Translated, it gives CASSLDRGNTIYF.

This clone was recorded only once. A junction end diverges from the germline sequence, so it may reflect a read error. V gene TRBV6-5 combines with J gene TRBJ2-2; TRBD2 agrees at 9 bases. This CDR3 has 16 amino acids. Germline CDR1 and CDR2: MNHEY and SVGAGI. The CDR3 DNA sequence: TGTGCCAGCAGTTACTCGACTTGGCGGGGGGGCGGGCAGCTGTTTTTT. The encoded protein is CASSYSTWRGGGQLFF.

The chain uses TRBV7-8 and TRBJ1-5; no reliable D call. The germline CDR1 and CDR2 sequences are SGHVS and FQNEAQ. Between the trimmed V and J ends, which lost 4 bases and 1 base, there was a span of 8 bases. CDR3 length equals 14 residues. CDR3 residues: CASSWGESNQPQHF. Here the CDR3 DNA reads TGTGCCAGCAGCTGGGGAGAAAGCAATCAGCCCCAGCATTTT.